This T cell receptor beta chain appears in the sequencing data of a study of CXCR4 blockade with PD-1 therapy in pancreatic cancer. Notes on the study in general: Frequent tumor clones were encoded by many distinct rearrangements, suggesting shared antigens. Sequencing covered TCRbeta chains only, not alpha chains. Survival did not correlate with tumor clonality, which averaged approximately 0.15 versus 0.05.

Trimming shortened V by 9 bases and J by 1 base, and 9 bases separated the two germline ends. This CDR3 region has 13 residues. Germline CDR1 reads MDHEN; CDR2 reads SYDVKM. Points on this clone: Its antigen is as yet unknown.

Clones were read by immunoSEQ multiplex PCR, and TCRdb kept only the in-frame ones, dropping some. The sample records some 4,400 clones, 50% to 60% being singletons. This receptor was obtained from a human donor with pancreatic ductal adenocarcinoma. The sequencing input was tumor tissue. The V and J genes are TRBV28 and TRBJ2-2, with D possibly TRBD1 on 6 matching bases. The CDR3 spells CASRGQNTGELFF. CDR3 sequence (DNA): TGTGCCAGTCGGGGACAGAACACCGGGGAGCTGTTTTTT. Supplemented by reference TRBV28 and TRBJ2-2, the full variable domain reads DVKVTQSSRYLVKRTGEKVFLECVQDMDHENMFWYRQDPGLGLRLIYFSYDVKMKEKGDIPEGYSVSREKKERFSLILESASTNQTSMYLCASRGQNTGELFFGEGSRLTVL.